The clone carrying this TCR beta chain showed up many times. More than 9.5 ml fresh peripheral blood yielded the PBMCs. These data belong to a study of T cells in Graves' hyperthyroidism and ophthalmopathy. RNA transcripts provided the source from which TCR beta CDR3 regions were amplified. HTBI primers were used for first-round RT-PCR of the TCR CDR3. TCRdb reanalysed the multiplex PCR reads using MiXCR and keeps one entry per CDR3 protein. This sample has some 650,000 distinct CDR3 sequences, with around 15% found just once. Trimming took off 2 bases at V and 2 bases at J, with 7 bases between the two ends. CDR1 SGHAT and CDR2 FQNNGV come from the germline V gene. The CDR3 spans 13 residues.

The rearrangement uses TRBV11-2 and TRBJ2-7; D gene uncertain. This clonotype was obtained from a middle-aged woman with Graves' ophthalmopathy. Sequenced sample: blood. This chain's CDR3 is CASSLTDTYEQYF. CDR3 coding DNA: TGTGCCAGCAGCTTAACGGATACCTACGAGCAGTACTTC.